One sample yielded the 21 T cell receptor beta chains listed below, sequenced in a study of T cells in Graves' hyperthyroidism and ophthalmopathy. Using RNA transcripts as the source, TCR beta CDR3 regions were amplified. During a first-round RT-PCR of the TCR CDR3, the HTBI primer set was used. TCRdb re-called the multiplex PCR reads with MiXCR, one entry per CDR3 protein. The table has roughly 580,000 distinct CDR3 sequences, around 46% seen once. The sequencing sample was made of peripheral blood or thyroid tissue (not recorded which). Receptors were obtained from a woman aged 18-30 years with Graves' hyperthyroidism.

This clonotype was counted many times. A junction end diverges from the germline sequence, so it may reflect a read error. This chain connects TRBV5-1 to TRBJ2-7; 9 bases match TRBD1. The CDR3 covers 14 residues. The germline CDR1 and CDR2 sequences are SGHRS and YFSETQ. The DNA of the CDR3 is TGTGCCAGCAGTTTGGACAGGGGCGGCTACGAGCAGTACTTC. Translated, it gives CASSLDRGGYEQYF.

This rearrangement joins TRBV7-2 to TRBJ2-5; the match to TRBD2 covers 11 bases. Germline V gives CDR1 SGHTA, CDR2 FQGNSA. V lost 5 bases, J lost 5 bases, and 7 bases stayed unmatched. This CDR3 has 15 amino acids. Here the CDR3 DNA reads TGTGCCAGCAGCAACACTAGCGGGAGCTTGGAGACCCAGTACTTC. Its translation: CASSNTSGSLETQYF.

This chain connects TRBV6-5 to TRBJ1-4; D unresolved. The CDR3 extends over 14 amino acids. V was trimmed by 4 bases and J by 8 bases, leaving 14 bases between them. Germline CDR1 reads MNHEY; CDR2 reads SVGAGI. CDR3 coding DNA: TGTGCCAGCAGTTCCCCTCTACCGGGCGAAAAACTGTTTTTT. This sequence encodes CASSSPLPGEKLFF.

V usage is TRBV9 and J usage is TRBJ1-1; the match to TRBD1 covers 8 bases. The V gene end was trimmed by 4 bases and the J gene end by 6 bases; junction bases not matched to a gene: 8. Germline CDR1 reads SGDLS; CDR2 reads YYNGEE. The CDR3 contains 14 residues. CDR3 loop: CASSPSDRVPEAFF. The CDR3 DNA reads TGTGCCAGCAGCCCCTCGGACAGGGTCCCTGAAGCTTTCTTT.

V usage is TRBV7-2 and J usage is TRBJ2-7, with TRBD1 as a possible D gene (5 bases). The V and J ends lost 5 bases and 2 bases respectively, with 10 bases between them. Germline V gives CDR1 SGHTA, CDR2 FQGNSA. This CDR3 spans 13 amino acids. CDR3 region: CASSQKGTYEQYF. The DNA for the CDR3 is TGTGCCAGCAGCCAAAAGGGGACCTACGAGCAGTACTTC.

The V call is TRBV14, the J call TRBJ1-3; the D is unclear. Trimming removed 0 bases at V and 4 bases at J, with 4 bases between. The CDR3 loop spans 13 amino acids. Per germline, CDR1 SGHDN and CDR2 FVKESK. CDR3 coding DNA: TGTGCCAGCAGCCAAGAGAAGGGAAACACCATATATTTT. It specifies CASSQEKGNTIYF.

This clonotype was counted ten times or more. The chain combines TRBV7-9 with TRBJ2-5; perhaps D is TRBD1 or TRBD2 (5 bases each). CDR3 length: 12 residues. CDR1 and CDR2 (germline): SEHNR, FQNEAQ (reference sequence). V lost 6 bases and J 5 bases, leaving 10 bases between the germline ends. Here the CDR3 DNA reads TGTGCCAGCAGTCGACAGCGGGAGACCCAGTACTTC. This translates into CASSRQRETQYF.

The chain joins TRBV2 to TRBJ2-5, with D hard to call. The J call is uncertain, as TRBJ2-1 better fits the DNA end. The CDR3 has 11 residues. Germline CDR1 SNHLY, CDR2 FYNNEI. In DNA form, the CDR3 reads TGTGCCAGCAGCGAACTCAATGAGCAGTTCTTC. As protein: CASSELNEQFF.

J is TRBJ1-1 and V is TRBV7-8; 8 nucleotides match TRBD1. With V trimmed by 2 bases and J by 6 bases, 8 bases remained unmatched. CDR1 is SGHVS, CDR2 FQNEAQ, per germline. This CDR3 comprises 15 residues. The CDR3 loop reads CASSLSPGGWSEAFF. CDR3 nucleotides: TGTGCCAGCAGCTTATCCCCAGGGGGCTGGTCTGAAGCTTTCTTT.

This CDR3 is CASIRENGELFF. CDR3 DNA: TGTGCCAGCATACGGGAGAACGGGGAGCTGTTTTTT. The rearrangement joins TRBV5-6 to TRBJ2-2; the D gene is possibly TRBD2 (6 bases). CDR3 length: 12 residues. V was trimmed by 6 bases and J by 7 bases, leaving 10 bases between them. Germline loops: CDR1 SGHDT, CDR2 YYEEEE.

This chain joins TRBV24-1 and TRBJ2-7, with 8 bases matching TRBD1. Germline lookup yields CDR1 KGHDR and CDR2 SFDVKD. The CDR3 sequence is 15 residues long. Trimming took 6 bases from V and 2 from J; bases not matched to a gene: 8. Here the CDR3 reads CATSYKTGVAYEQYF. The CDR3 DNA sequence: TGTGCCACCAGTTACAAGACAGGGGTCGCCTACGAGCAGTACTTC.

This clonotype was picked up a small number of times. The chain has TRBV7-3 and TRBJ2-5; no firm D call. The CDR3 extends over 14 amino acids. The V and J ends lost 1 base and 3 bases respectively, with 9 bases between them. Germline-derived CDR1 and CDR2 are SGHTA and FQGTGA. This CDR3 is CASSLIGQKETQYF. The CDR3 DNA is TGTGCCAGCAGCTTAATCGGCCAGAAAGAGACCCAGTACTTC.

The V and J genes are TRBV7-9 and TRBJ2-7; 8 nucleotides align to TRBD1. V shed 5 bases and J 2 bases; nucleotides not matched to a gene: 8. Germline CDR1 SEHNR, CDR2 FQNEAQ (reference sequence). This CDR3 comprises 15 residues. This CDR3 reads CASSARDRGAYEQYF. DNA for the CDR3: TGTGCCAGCAGCGCCCGAGACAGGGGTGCCTACGAGCAGTACTTC. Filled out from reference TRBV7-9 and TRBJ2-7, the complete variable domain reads DTGVSQNPRHKITKRGQNVTFRCDPISEHNRLYWYRQTLGQGPEFLTYFQNEAQLEKSRLLSDRFSAERPKGSFSTLEIQRTEQGDSAMYLCASSARDRGAYEQYFGPGTRLTVT.

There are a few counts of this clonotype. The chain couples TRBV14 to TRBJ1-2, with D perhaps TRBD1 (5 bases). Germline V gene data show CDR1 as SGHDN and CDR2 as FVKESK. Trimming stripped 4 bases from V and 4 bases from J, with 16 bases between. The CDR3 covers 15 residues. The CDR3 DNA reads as TGTGCCAGCAGCCGGCCCGGGGCGACCCTCTATGGCTACACCTTC. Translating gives CASSRPGATLYGYTF.

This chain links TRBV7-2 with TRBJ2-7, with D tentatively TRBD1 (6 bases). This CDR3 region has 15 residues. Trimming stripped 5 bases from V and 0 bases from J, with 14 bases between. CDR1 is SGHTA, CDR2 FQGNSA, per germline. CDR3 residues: CASSSRGTFSYEQYF. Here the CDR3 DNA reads TGTGCCAGCAGCAGCAGGGGAACTTTCTCCTACGAGCAGTACTTC.

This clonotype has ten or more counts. The CDR3 DNA sequence: TGCAGTGCTAGGACAGGGGGCGCCTACGAGCAGTACTTC. Amino acid sequence: CSARTGGAYEQYF. V is TRBV20-1 and J is TRBJ2-7, with 10 nucleotides matching TRBD1. CDR3 length: 13 amino acids. CDR1 DFQATT and CDR2 SNEGSKA come from the germline V gene (reference sequence). V lost 3 bases to trimming and J lost 2 bases; unmatched junction nucleotides: 1.

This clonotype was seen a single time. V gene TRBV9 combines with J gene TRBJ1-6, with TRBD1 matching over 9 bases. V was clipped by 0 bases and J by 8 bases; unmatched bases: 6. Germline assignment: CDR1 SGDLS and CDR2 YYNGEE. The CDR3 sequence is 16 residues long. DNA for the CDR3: TGTGCCAGCAGCGTAGAAGGACAGGGGAGTCATTCACCCCTCCACTTT. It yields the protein CASSVEGQGSHSPLHF.

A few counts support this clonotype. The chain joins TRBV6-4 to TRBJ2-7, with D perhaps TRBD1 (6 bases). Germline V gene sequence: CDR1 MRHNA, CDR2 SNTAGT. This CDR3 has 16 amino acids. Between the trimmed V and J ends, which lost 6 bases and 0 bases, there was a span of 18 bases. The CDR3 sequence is CASSRHGDTYSYEQYF. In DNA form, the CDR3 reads TGTGCCAGCAGCAGACACGGGGACACCTACTCCTACGAGCAGTACTTC.

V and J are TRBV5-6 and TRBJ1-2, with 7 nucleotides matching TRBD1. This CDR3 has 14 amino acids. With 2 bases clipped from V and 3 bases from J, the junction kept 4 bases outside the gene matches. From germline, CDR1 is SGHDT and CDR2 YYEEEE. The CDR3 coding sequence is TGTGCCAGCAGCTTTGGGACAGAATACTATGGCTACACCTTC. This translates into CASSFGTEYYGYTF.

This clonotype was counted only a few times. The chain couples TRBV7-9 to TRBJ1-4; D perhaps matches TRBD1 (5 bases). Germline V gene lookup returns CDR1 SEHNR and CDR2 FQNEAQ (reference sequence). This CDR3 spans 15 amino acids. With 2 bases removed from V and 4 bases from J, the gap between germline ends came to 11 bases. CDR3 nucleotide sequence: TGTGCCAGCAGCTTAATCCCGGGGGTTAATGAAAAACTGTTTTTT. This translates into CASSLIPGVNEKLFF.

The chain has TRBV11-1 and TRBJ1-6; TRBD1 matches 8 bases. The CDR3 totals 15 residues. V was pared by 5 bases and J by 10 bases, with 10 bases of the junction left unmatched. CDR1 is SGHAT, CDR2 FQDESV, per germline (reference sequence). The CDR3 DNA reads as TGTGCCAGCAGCGGAGGTGGGACAGGTTCATCACCCCTCCACTTT. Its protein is CASSGGGTGSSPLHF. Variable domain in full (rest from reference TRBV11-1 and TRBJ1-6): EAEVAQSPRYKITEKSQAVAFWCDPISGHATLYWYRQILGQGPELLVQFQDESVVDDSQLPKDRFSAERLKGVDSTLKIQPAELGDSAMYLCASSGGGTGSSPLHFGNGTRLTVT.